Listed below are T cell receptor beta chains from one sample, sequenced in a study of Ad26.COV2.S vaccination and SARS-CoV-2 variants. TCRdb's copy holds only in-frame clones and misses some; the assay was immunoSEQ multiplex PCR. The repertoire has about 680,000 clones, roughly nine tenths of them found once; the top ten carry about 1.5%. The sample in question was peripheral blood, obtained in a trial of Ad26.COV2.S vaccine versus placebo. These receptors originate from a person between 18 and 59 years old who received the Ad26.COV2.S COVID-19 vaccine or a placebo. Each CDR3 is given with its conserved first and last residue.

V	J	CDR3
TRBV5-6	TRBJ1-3	CASSRPTGDGSGNTIYF
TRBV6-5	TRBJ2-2	CASGTGLTGELFF
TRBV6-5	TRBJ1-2	CASTTDSNYGYTF
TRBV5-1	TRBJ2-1	CASSTGGESYNEQFF
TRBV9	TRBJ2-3	CASSAWGRTDTQYF
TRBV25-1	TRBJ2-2	CASKGGNTGELFF
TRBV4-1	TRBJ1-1	CASSHGQVGTEAFF
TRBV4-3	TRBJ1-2	CASSPTDRQGGYGYTF
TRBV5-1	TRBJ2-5	CASSYDRETQYF
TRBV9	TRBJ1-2	CASSGGFSRSYGYTF
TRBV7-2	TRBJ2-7	CASSRGQGYEQYF
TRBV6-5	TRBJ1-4	CASSYRSNEKLFF
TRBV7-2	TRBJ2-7	CASSSTSGGAYEQYF
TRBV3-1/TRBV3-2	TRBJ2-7	CASSNGYEQYF
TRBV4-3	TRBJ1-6	CASSLRTEYNSPLHF
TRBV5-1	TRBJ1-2	CASSMDGGNGYTF
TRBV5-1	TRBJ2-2	CASSLDSPSANTGELFF
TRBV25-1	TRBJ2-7	CASRSGSTYEQYF
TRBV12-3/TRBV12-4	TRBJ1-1	CASSLDRTFGAFF
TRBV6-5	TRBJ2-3	CASRPSAADTQYF
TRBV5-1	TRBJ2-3	CASSLGLAGVHGTDTQYF
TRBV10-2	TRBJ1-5	CASSETAGTQPQHF
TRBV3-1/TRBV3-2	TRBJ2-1	CASSQPGQGWGTSGRVFF
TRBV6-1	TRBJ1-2	CASSDTRGFGGPNYGYTF
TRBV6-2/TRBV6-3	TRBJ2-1	CASSYLVKRDEQFF
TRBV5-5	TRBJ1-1	CASSPGQGMNTEAFF
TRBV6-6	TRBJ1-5	CASSSEIPQHF
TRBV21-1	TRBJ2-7	CASSKTPGTGSYEQYF
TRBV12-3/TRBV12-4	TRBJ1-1	CASSYTAFTEAFF
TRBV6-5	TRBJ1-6	CASSRGAGNSPLHF
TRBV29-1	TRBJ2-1	CSVDGVLYNEQFF
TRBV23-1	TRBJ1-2	CASSRTGGFRNYGYTF
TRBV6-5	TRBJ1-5	CASSYTGGIQPQHF
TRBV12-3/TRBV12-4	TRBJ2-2	CASTLTGELFF
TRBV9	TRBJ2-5	CASSPSPGLETQYF
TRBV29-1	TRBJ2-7	CSVETSGGAYEQYF
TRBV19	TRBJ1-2	CASSPEGGRLYGYTF
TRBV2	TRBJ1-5	CASSGQISNQPQHF
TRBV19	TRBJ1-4	CASSIQASNEKLFF
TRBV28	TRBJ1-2	CASRLGLPGGYTF
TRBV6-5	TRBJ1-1	CASSYDRQVEAFF
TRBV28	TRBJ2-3	CASTTPGNTDTQYF
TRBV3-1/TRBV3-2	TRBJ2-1	CASKLGTSGYNEQFF
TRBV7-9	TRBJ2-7	CASSLGWGLANEQYF
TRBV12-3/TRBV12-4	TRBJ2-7	CASSLRGPYEQYF
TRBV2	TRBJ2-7	CAGTGTTSYEQYF
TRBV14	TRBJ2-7	CASSLGLAHSYEQYF
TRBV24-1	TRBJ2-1	CATSDRQGRGNEQFF
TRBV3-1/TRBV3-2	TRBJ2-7	CASSQETTKTYEQYF
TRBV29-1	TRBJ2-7	CSVESPEENYEQYF
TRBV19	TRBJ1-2	CASSTYSTMLESGYTF
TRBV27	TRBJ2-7	CASSARLAGLTEQYF
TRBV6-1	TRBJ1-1	CASSEFWLAGNTEAFF
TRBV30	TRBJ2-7	CAWREKQGDEQYF
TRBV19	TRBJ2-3	CASSRGTGGFTDTQYF
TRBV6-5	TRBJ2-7	CASSRTGDEQYF